Presented here are 15 T cell receptor beta chains from one specimen sequenced in a study of Ad26.COV2.S vaccination and SARS-CoV-2 variants. Sequenced by immunoSEQ multiplex PCR; TCRdb stores in-frame clones only, minus some. The sample has about 140,000 clones; 80% to 90% are singletons. Sequenced material: peripheral blood, taken after recovery from COVID-19. The receptors were gathered from a human donor who had recovered from COVID-19.

Here the CDR3 DNA reads TGTGCCAGCAGCCAATGGACCTATGGCTACACCTTC. Translated, it gives CASSQWTYGYTF. The V and J genes are TRBV6-2 or TRBV6-3 and TRBJ1-2; D unclear. V dropped 6 bases and J dropped 4 bases, with 9 bases sitting between them. Per germline, CDR1 MNHEY and CDR2 SVGEGT. The CDR3 length is 12 residues.

The rearrangement links TRBV7-2 to TRBJ2-3; possible D gene TRBD2, 5 bases. The CDR3 totals 14 residues. CDR1 SGHTA and CDR2 FQGNSA come from the germline V gene. V was clipped by 1 base and J by 2 bases, with 7 bases between them. In nucleotides, the CDR3 is TGTGCCAGCAGCTTAGACGGGGACACAGATACGCAGTATTTT. Amino acids: CASSLDGDTDTQYF.

The chain employs TRBV7-8 and TRBJ1-3; TRBD1 aligns across 8 bases. The CDR3 consists of 14 residues. Per germline, CDR1 SGHVS and CDR2 FQNEAQ. Unmatched junction bases numbered 3, after V lost 5 bases and J lost 3 bases. The CDR3 DNA is TGTGCCAGCAGCCGGGACAGGCTTGGAAACACCATATATTTT. It is translated as CASSRDRLGNTIYF.

The rearrangement uses TRBV7-6 and TRBJ1-5; no definite D call. Germline V gene lookup returns CDR1 SGHVS and CDR2 FNYEAQ. Trimming pared 5 bases from V and 7 bases from J, leaving 18 bases between. The CDR3 has 15 amino acids. CDR3 region: CASSLVSGIGQPQHF. The DNA of the CDR3 is TGTGCCAGCAGCCTAGTTTCCGGGATTGGACAGCCCCAGCATTTT. Using reference TRBV7-6 and TRBJ1-5 for the parts outside the CDR3, the full variable domain is GAGVSQSPRYKVTKRGQDVALRCDPISGHVSLYWYRQALGQGPEFLTYFNYEAQQDKSGLPNDRFSAERPEGSISTLTIQRTEQRDSAMYRCASSLVSGIGQPQHFGDGTRLSIL.

This rearrangement joins TRBV28 to TRBJ2-4; a possible D gene is TRBD1 (5 bases). Germline V CDR1 and CDR2: MDHEN, SYDVKM. V lost 4 bases, J lost 0 bases, and 10 bases lay in between. The length of the CDR3 is 15 residues. The CDR3, as DNA: TGTGCCAGCAGTTCTTCAGGGAAAGCCAAAAACATTCAGTACTTC. Amino acids: CASSSSGKAKNIQYF. The whole variable domain, filled in from reference TRBV28 and TRBJ2-4, reads DVKVTQSSRYLVKRTGEKVFLECVQDMDHENMFWYRQDPGLGLRLIYFSYDVKMKEKGDIPEGYSVSREKKERFSLILESASTNQTSMYLCASSSSGKAKNIQYFGAGTRLSVL.

The rearrangement uses TRBV6-5 and TRBJ1-1; 7 nucleotides agree with TRBD1. There are 14 residues in the CDR3. Trimming took 7 bases from V and 9 from J; bases not matched to a gene: 14. Germline V gives CDR1 MNHEY, CDR2 SVGAGI. This chain's CDR3 is CASNSFGQRGQAFF. DNA for the CDR3: TGTGCCAGCAATTCTTTTGGTCAGAGGGGGCAAGCTTTCTTT.

This CDR3 reads CASSLTGGIQYF. The DNA for the CDR3 is TGTGCCAGCAGCTTGACGGGGGGCATTCAGTACTTC. The rearrangement joins TRBV5-8 to TRBJ2-4; 7 bases are a match to TRBD2. J was trimmed by 9 bases and V by 1 base; bases with no gene match: 1. The CDR3 length is 12 residues. Germline CDR1 SGHTS, CDR2 YDEGEE.

The genes are TRBV24-1 and TRBJ2-3; D could derive from TRBD1 or TRBD2 (7 bases each). Trimming cost V 11 bases and J 0 bases, with 14 bases left between them. CDR1 and CDR2 from the germline V gene are KGHDR and SFDVKD. The CDR3 covers 14 residues. CDR3 region: CAIRGGLSTDTQYF. The DNA of the CDR3 is TGTGCCATCAGGGGGGGACTTAGCACAGATACGCAGTATTTT.

The DNA for the CDR3 is TGTGCCAGCAGCTTGGAGGTCGGACGCACCTACGAGCAGTACTTC. Encoded protein: CASSLEVGRTYEQYF. The chain recombines TRBV5-4 with TRBJ2-7; D is ambiguous. In germline, CDR1 is SGHNT, CDR2 YYREEE (reference sequence). There are 15 residues in the CDR3. V lost 0 bases to trimming and J lost 2 bases, with 12 bases between them.

J is TRBJ2-5 and V is TRBV5-5; D gene unclear. CDR3 length: 14 residues. Trimming stripped 0 bases from V and 4 bases from J, with 10 bases between. Germline V gene lookup returns CDR1 SGHKS and CDR2 YYEKEE (reference sequence). CDR3 amino acids: CASSLEWGSETQYF. CDR3 DNA: TGTGCCAGCAGCTTGGAATGGGGTTCAGAGACCCAGTACTTC.

This chain connects TRBV5-1 to TRBJ1-1; TRBD1 is a possible D gene (5 bases). Germline V gene data show CDR1 as SGHRS and CDR2 as YFSETQ. The length of the CDR3 is 17 residues. V was shortened by 2 bases and J by 0 bases, with 17 bases between the two germline ends. The CDR3 bases are TGCGCCAGCAGCTTATCCCCAGGGACCTATATGAACACTGAAGCTTTCTTT. As protein: CASSLSPGTYMNTEAFF.

This clone was seen a handful of times. The rearrangement links TRBV11-2 to TRBJ2-7; D not resolved. V lost 7 bases, J lost 4 bases, and 14 bases lay in between. The CDR3 sequence is 13 residues long. Germline-derived CDR1 and CDR2 are SGHAT and FQNNGV. In DNA, the CDR3 is TGTGCCAGCACCGAAGGCCTGATTTACGAGCAGTACTTC. Protein sequence: CASTEGLIYEQYF. The full variable domain, completed using reference TRBV11-2 and TRBJ2-7, is EAGVAQSPRYKIIEKRQSVAFWCNPISGHATLYWYQQILGQGPKLLIQFQNNGVVDDSQLPKDRFSAERLKGVDSTLKIQPAKLEDSAVYLCASTEGLIYEQYFGPGTRLTVT.

This rearrangement joins TRBV7-9 to TRBJ1-6; a weak D match, TRBD1 (6 bases). V shed 5 bases and J shed 7 bases, with 12 bases lying between them. The CDR3 consists of 14 residues. Germline V CDR1 and CDR2: SEHNR, FQNEAQ (reference sequence). The CDR3 loop reads CASSPYRENSPLHF. Written as DNA, the CDR3 is TGTGCCAGCAGCCCCTACAGGGAAAATTCACCCCTCCACTTT.

The V gene is TRBV18, the J gene TRBJ2-6; unclear D gene. CDR3 length: 15 amino acids. The germline CDR1 and CDR2 sequences are KGHSH and LQKENI. Trimming took 3 bases from V and 0 from J, leaving 6 bases between them. This CDR3 is CASSPSSSGANVLTF. For the CDR3, the DNA is TGTGCCAGCTCACCCAGTAGCTCTGGGGCCAACGTCCTGACTTTC. The full variable domain, its missing parts supplied by reference TRBV18 and TRBJ2-6, is NAGVMQNPRHLVRRRGQEARLRCSPMKGHSHVYWYRQLPEEGLKFMVYLQKENIIDESGMPKERFSAEFPKEGPSILRIQQVVRGDSAAYFCASSPSSSGANVLTFGAGSRLTVL.

This clone appeared a few times. The V gene is TRBV6-1, the J gene TRBJ2-3; no firm D call. Trimming removed 2 bases at V and 6 bases at J, with 15 bases between. Germline V CDR1 and CDR2: MNHNS, SASEGT. The CDR3 is 15 amino acids. The CDR3 spells CASSETGATMDTQYF. The CDR3, as DNA: TGTGCCAGCAGTGAAACCGGAGCCACAATGGATACGCAGTATTTT.